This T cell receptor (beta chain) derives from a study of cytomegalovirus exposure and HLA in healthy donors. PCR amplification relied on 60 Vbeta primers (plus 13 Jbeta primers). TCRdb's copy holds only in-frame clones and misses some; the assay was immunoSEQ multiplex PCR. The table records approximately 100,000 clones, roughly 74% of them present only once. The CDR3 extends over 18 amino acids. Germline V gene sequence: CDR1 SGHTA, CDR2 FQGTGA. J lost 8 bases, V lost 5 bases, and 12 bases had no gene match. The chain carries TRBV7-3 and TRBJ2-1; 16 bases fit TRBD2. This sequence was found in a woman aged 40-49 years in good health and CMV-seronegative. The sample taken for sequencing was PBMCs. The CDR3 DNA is TGTGCCAGCAGCCCGGGACTAGCGGGAGGGTCCGGGGGGGATGAGCAGTTCTTC. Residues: CASSPGLAGGSGGDEQFF.